What follows are 14 T cell receptor beta chains derived from one specimen sequenced in a study of identical twins. TCRdb re-analysed the 5' RACE reads in MiXCR, keeping a single row per CDR3 protein. The sample shows approximately 410,000 distinct CDR3 sequences, under 20% of them seen only once. The sample was naive T cells sorted from blood. These receptor sequences come from a man aged 50 to 59 in good health.

The sample holds a few counts of this clonotype. The V call is TRBV29-1, the J call TRBJ1-4; D is unresolved. Trimming shortened V by 3 bases and J by 6 bases, and 8 bases separated the two germline ends. CDR3 length: 12 residues. Germline values: CDR1 SQVTM, CDR2 ANQGSEA. CDR3 DNA: TGCAGCGTTGAGGGTAGTGATGAAAAACTGTTTTTT. Translated: CSVEGSDEKLFF.

The chain couples TRBV20-1 to TRBJ1-5; TRBD1 matches at 8 bases. With V trimmed by 0 bases and J by 9 bases, 7 bases remained unmatched. The CDR3 is made up of 14 amino acids. The germline V gene has CDR1 DFQATT and CDR2 SNEGSKA (reference sequence). CDR3 sequence: CSARDGQGTSPQHF. CDR3 sequence (DNA): TGCAGTGCTAGAGACGGACAGGGTACCTCGCCCCAGCATTTT.

This clonotype was recorded many times. The rearrangement uses TRBV7-2 and TRBJ2-1; possible D gene TRBD2, 5 bases. Looked up from germline, CDR1 is SGHTA and CDR2 is FQGNSA. Trimming stripped 6 bases from V and 2 bases from J, with 14 bases between. The CDR3 loop spans 15 amino acids. CDR3 sequence: CASRDRDFTYNEQFF. DNA for the CDR3: TGTGCCAGCAGAGACCGGGATTTCACCTACAATGAGCAGTTCTTC.

This rearrangement joins TRBV6-5 to TRBJ2-7, with D uncertain. Germline loops: CDR1 MNHEY, CDR2 SVGAGI. Trimming pared 0 bases from V and 3 bases from J, leaving 6 bases between. This CDR3 contains 13 residues. The DNA for the CDR3 is TGTGCCAGCAGTTACTCGCGGAGCTACGAGCAGTACTTC. Translation: CASSYSRSYEQYF.

The chain recombines TRBV19 with TRBJ2-3; possibly TRBD2 for D (6 bases). CDR1 and CDR2 (germline): LNHDA, SQIVND (reference sequence). The V end lost 4 bases, the J end lost 6 bases, and 11 bases lay between the germline ends. The CDR3 covers 13 residues. As DNA, the CDR3 is TGTGCCAGTAGTACAAGCGGGTATGATACGCAGTATTTT. It yields the protein CASSTSGYDTQYF.

Ten or more counts support this clonotype. CDR3 bases: TGCAGTGCTAGAGGACTCGTGAGCGGCGGAGTCAAGGGTACAGATACGCAGTATTTT. Protein: CSARGLVSGGVKGTDTQYF. The chain carries TRBV20-1 and TRBJ2-3; perhaps TRBD2 as D (5 bases). CDR3 length: 19 amino acids. Trimming took 1 base from V and 3 from J, leaving 26 bases between them. The germline V gene encodes CDR1 DFQATT and CDR2 SNEGSKA (reference sequence).

The sample holds a few counts of this clonotype. V and J are TRBV30 and TRBJ2-1, with TRBD2 identical over 9 bases. CDR1 is GTSNPN, CDR2 SVGIG, per germline (reference sequence). The CDR3 is 19 amino acids. V was clipped by 4 bases and J by 5 bases; unmatched bases: 21. CDR3 protein: CAWKWGGRSGRPGNNEQFF. The CDR3 coding sequence is TGTGCCTGGAAGTGGGGGGGCAGGAGCGGGAGGCCGGGTAACAATGAGCAGTTCTTC.

The J gene is TRBJ1-2, the V gene TRBV29-1; D uncertain. The CDR3 contains 12 residues. CDR1 SQVTM and CDR2 ANQGSEA come from the germline V gene. The CDR3, as DNA: TGCAGTGTAAGGAGGGCTGACTATGGCTACACCTTC. Amino acid sequence: CSVRRADYGYTF.

The chain couples TRBV2 to TRBJ2-5; a weak D match, TRBD2 (6 bases). Per germline, CDR1 SNHLY and CDR2 FYNNEI. This CDR3 is built from 12 residues. Deletions cut 7 bases from V and 12 bases from J, with 18 bases between. The DNA for the CDR3 is TGTGCCAGCACCAACGTCGGGGAGGCAGAGTACTTC. Translated, it gives CASTNVGEAEYF.

This clonotype was counted many times. This chain connects TRBV5-1 to TRBJ2-3; 10 nucleotides match TRBD2. Per germline, CDR1 SGHRS and CDR2 YFSETQ. This CDR3 is built from 16 residues. V gave up 1 base and J gave up 4 bases; unmatched junction bases: 6. In DNA form, the CDR3 reads TGCGCCAGCAGCTTGAAGCGGGAGGGCCGGCCAGATACGCAGTATTTT. This codes for CASSLKREGRPDTQYF.

V gene TRBV7-9 combines with J gene TRBJ2-1; D perhaps matches TRBD1 (6 bases). CDR3 length: 15 residues. From germline, CDR1 is SEHNR and CDR2 FQNEAQ (reference sequence). V lost 8 bases to trimming and J lost 2 bases, with 16 bases between them. CDR3 in amino acids: CASYPDRPTYNEQFF. In DNA, the CDR3 is TGTGCCAGCTACCCGGACAGACCAACCTACAATGAGCAGTTCTTC.

For the CDR3, the DNA is TGTGCCAGCAGTGGTCCGACTAAGGGCTCCTACGAGCAGTACTTC. It specifies CASSGPTKGSYEQYF. The genes are TRBV6-2 or TRBV6-3 and TRBJ2-7, with D possibly TRBD2 on 5 matching bases. Germline V lookup: CDR1 MNHEY, CDR2 SVGEGT. This CDR3 spans 15 amino acids. V shed 5 bases and J shed 0 bases, with 14 bases lying between them.

This clonotype was seen many times. The chain is built from TRBV6-1 and TRBJ1-5; weak D call: TRBD1 (5 bases). V lost 4 bases to trimming and J lost 6 bases, with 13 bases between them. This CDR3 has 14 residues. CDR1 MNHNS and CDR2 SASEGT come from the germline V gene. For the CDR3, the DNA is TGTGCCAGCAGTGTCCGGGGGGATTCTCAGCCCCAGCATTTT. Translated, it gives CASSVRGDSQPQHF.

The table lists this clonotype with many counts. This rearrangement joins TRBV4-1 to TRBJ2-7; 8 positions match TRBD1. CDR3 length: 14 amino acids. Germline values: CDR1 MGHRA, CDR2 YSYEKL. V was clipped by 4 bases and J by 5 bases; unmatched bases: 7. This CDR3 reads CASSLGQGVHEQYF. CDR3 DNA: TGCGCCAGCAGCCTAGGACAGGGAGTCCACGAGCAGTACTTC.